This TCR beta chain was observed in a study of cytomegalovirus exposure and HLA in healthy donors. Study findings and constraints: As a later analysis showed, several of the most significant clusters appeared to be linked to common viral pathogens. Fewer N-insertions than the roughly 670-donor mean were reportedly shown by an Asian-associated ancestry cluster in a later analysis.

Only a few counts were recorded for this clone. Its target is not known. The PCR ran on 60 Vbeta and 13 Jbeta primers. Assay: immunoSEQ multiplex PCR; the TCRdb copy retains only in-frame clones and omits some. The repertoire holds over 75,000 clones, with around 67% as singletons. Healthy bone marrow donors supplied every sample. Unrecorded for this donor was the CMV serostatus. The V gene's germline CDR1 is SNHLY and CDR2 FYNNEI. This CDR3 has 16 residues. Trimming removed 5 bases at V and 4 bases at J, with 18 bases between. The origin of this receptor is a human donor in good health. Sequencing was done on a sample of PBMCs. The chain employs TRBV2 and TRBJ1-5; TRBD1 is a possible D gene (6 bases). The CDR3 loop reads CASSSVTGFRNQPQHF. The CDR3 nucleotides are TGTGCCAGCAGTTCCGTCACAGGGTTTCGGAATCAGCCCCAGCATTTT.